This TCR beta chain was observed in a study of shared clonotypes between healthy human individuals. Naive CD8 cells lacked CD45RO, underwent positive selection for CCR7 and left out terminally differentiated effector memory CD45RA+ cells. As concerns this clone: What it binds is unknown.

This CDR3 is built from 14 residues. The ends were cut back, 3 bases at V and 5 bases at J, with 14 bases in the middle. Germline values: CDR1 SGHRS, CDR2 YFSETQ. Regarding the study as a whole: The generation probabilities recorded for non-shared clonotypes fell below those of clonotypes shared by all four donors. Naive CD4 clonotype sharing across a handful of donors was about 5%. Compared with memory subsets, naive subsets generally had larger estimated richness.

Genomic DNA from each subset was divided evenly over several immunoSEQ plates. Clones were read by immunoSEQ multiplex PCR, and TCRdb kept only the in-frame ones, dropping some. The table lists around 2,000,000 clones, roughly 94% of them singletons, with 0.9% to 1.5% in the top ten. This clonotype was obtained from a man younger than 30 in good health. The source material was naive CD8+ T cells sorted from blood. This chain links TRBV5-1 with TRBJ1-2; D remains ambiguous. The CDR3 here is CASSSAEGVYGYTF. DNA for the CDR3: TGCGCCAGCAGCTCAGCGGAGGGAGTTTATGGCTACACCTTC.